The 18 T cell receptor beta chains below were found in one sample sequenced in a study of blood T cell repertoires in COVID-19. Libraries were prepared by immunoSEQ multiplex PCR; TCRdb keeps only in-frame clonotypes and omits some of them. The table includes roughly 68,000 clones, 88% detected once. The sequenced sample was peripheral blood. The receptors derive from a human donor in a cohort sampled during active COVID-19.

This chain connects TRBV7-2 to TRBJ2-2; no firm D call. Trimming stripped 6 bases from V and 2 bases from J, with 13 bases between. The germline V gene has CDR1 SGHTA and CDR2 FQGNSA. This CDR3 has 15 amino acids. CDR3 residues: CASSRRVGNTGELFF. The DNA for the CDR3 is TGTGCCAGCAGTCGTCGGGTAGGAAACACCGGGGAGCTGTTTTTT.

V usage is TRBV11-2 and J usage is TRBJ2-3; TRBD1 matches 7 bases. This CDR3 has 14 amino acids. Germline CDR1 SGHAT, CDR2 FQNNGV. The V and J ends lost 2 bases and 6 bases, in that order; junction bases with no gene match: 5. CDR3 residues: CASSLSRGRDTQYF. The CDR3 nucleotides are TGTGCCAGCAGCTTAAGTAGGGGGCGGGATACGCAGTATTTT.

The genes are TRBV5-4 and TRBJ2-1; 8 bases line up with TRBD2. Germline lookup yields CDR1 SGHNT and CDR2 YYREEE (reference sequence). This CDR3 contains 17 residues. The V gene end was trimmed by 5 bases and the J gene end by 0 bases; junction bases not matched to a gene: 10. The CDR3 nucleotides read TGTGCCAGCAGATCTGGACTAGCCGACCACTCCTACAATGAGCAGTTCTTC. This codes for CASRSGLADHSYNEQFF.

The V and J genes are TRBV11-2 and TRBJ2-1; 7 positions match TRBD2. The CDR3 sequence is 17 residues long. Germline CDR1 SGHAT, CDR2 FQNNGV. V was pared by 8 bases and J by 6 bases, with 19 bases of the junction left unmatched. For the CDR3, the DNA is TGTGCCAGCCAAAGAAGGAGGGAGGGCATGATCGCCAATGAGCAGTTCTTC. The encoded protein is CASQRRREGMIANEQFF. Using reference TRBV11-2 and TRBJ2-1 for the parts outside the CDR3, the full variable domain is EAGVAQSPRYKIIEKRQSVAFWCNPISGHATLYWYQQILGQGPKLLIQFQNNGVVDDSQLPKDRFSAERLKGVDSTLKIQPAKLEDSAVYLCASQRRREGMIANEQFFGPGTRLTVL.

This chain links TRBV30 with TRBJ1-5; D is unresolved. The CDR3 runs to 13 residues. Per the germline V gene, CDR1 is GTSNPN and CDR2 is SVGIG (reference sequence). Deletions cut 5 bases from V and 4 bases from J, with 12 bases between. CDR3 amino acids: CAWGMGGNQPQHF. CDR3 sequence (DNA): TGTGCCTGGGGTATGGGCGGGAATCAGCCCCAGCATTTT.

V and J are TRBV28 and TRBJ2-5, with D hard to call. The CDR3 totals 11 residues. Deletions cut 5 bases from V and 3 bases from J, with 4 bases between. CDR1 and CDR2 (germline): MDHEN, SYDVKM. This CDR3 is CASSSEETQYF. The CDR3 region has the DNA TGTGCCAGCAGTAGCGAAGAGACCCAGTACTTC.

The chain joins TRBV30 to TRBJ1-2, with a weak D call TRBD1 (6 bases). This CDR3 region has 13 residues. Germline CDR1 reads GTSNPN; CDR2 reads SVGIG (reference sequence). V was cut by 0 bases and J by 6 bases, with 11 bases left in between. In DNA form, the CDR3 reads TGTGCCTGGAGTGTACAACAGGGCCATGGCTACACCTTC. This gives the protein CAWSVQQGHGYTF.

V usage is TRBV5-1 and J usage is TRBJ1-2, with 9 bases lining up with TRBD1. There are 15 residues in the CDR3. The germline V gene has CDR1 SGHRS and CDR2 YFSETQ. After removal of 1 base from V and 8 bases from J, the junction contained 9 bases not matched to a gene. CDR3 sequence (DNA): TGCGCCAGCAGCTTGTTACAGGGGGCCGAAATGGGCTACACCTTC. Protein product: CASSLLQGAEMGYTF.

The chain has TRBV3-1 (or the pseudogene TRBV3-2) and TRBJ1-1; D is uncertain. Germline V gene sequence: CDR1 LGHDT, CDR2 YNNKEL (reference sequence). V lost 4 bases and J lost 3, with 12 bases in between. This CDR3 is built from 14 residues. Here the CDR3 reads CASSRSRLDTEAFF. For the CDR3, the DNA is TGTGCCAGCAGCCGCTCGAGGTTGGACACTGAAGCTTTCTTT.

Only a few counts were recorded for this clone. This chain joins TRBV6-1 and TRBJ1-3; perhaps TRBD1 as D (5 bases). V lost 3 bases, J lost 2 bases, and 20 bases lay in between. Per germline, CDR1 MNHNS and CDR2 SASEGT. This CDR3 spans 18 amino acids. The chain's CDR3 is CASSDTAWTGTPGNTIYF. CDR3 sequence (DNA): TGTGCCAGCAGTGACACGGCGTGGACGGGGACTCCTGGAAACACCATATATTTT.

V and J are TRBV7-6 and TRBJ2-5; 8 nucleotides agree with TRBD1. Germline-derived CDR1 and CDR2 are SGHVS and FNYEAQ. The junction had 5 bases not matched to a gene; V was cut back by 1 base and J by 4 bases. The CDR3 extends over 15 amino acids. As DNA, the CDR3 is TGTGCCAGCAGCTTAGTGGGGACAGGCGGAGAGACCCAGTACTTC. Protein: CASSLVGTGGETQYF.

The V call is TRBV6-4, the J call TRBJ2-2; TRBD2 is a possible D gene (6 bases). Germline V gene data show CDR1 as MRHNA and CDR2 as SNTAGT. The CDR3 runs to 14 residues. V was trimmed by 8 bases and J by 6 bases, leaving 16 bases between them. This chain's CDR3 is CASGRDGGAGELFF. In nucleotides, the CDR3 is TGTGCCAGCGGCCGGGACGGAGGGGCCGGGGAGCTGTTTTTT.

For this clone: Germline and junction disagree at one end, which may indicate a read error. The CDR3 reads CASSGRGVGETQYF. CDR3 coding DNA: TGTGCTAGCAGCGGGCGGGGTGTTGGAGAGACCCAGTACTTC. This sequence joins TRBV7-7 and TRBJ2-5; possible D gene TRBD2, 6 bases. The germline V gene encodes CDR1 SSHAT and CDR2 FNYEAQ (reference sequence). The CDR3 has 14 amino acids.

This clone occurred once. The V call is TRBV2, the J call TRBJ2-7, with TRBD1 identical over 11 bases. The CDR3 has 15 residues. Germline V gene sequence: CDR1 SNHLY, CDR2 FYNNEI. V was clipped by 5 bases and J by 7 bases; unmatched bases: 10. The CDR3 loop reads CASSPTGQGGMEQYF. As DNA, the CDR3 is TGTGCCAGCAGTCCGACGGGACAGGGGGGTATGGAGCAGTACTTC.

The chain has TRBV7-9 and TRBJ2-7, with a weak D call TRBD1 (6 bases). V was pared by 0 bases and J by 0 bases, with 9 bases between. Germline-derived CDR1 and CDR2 are SEHNR and FQNEAQ (reference sequence). The CDR3 has 15 amino acids. This chain's CDR3 is CASSLATGSSYEQYF. In DNA, the CDR3 is TGTGCCAGCAGCTTAGCGACAGGAAGCTCCTACGAGCAGTACTTC. The full variable domain, its missing parts supplied by reference TRBV7-9 and TRBJ2-7, is DTGVSQNPRHKITKRGQNVTFRCDPISEHNRLYWYRQTLGQGPEFLTYFQNEAQLEKSRLLSDRFSAERPKGSFSTLEIQRTEQGDSAMYLCASSLATGSSYEQYFGPGTRLTVT.

CDR3 amino acids: CASHRQGHTGELFF. In DNA form, the CDR3 reads TGTGCCAGCCACCGACAGGGTCACACCGGGGAGCTGTTTTTT. The V gene is TRBV6-5, the J gene TRBJ2-2, with 7 bases that match TRBD1. With 8 bases clipped from V and 3 bases from J, the junction kept 6 bases outside the gene matches. This CDR3 has 14 residues. Germline values: CDR1 MNHEY, CDR2 SVGAGI.

This chain connects TRBV19 to TRBJ1-5; D is unresolved. Trimming cost V 4 bases and J 5 bases, with 6 bases left between them. Germline CDR1 and CDR2: LNHDA and SQIVND (reference sequence). This CDR3 comprises 12 residues. The DNA for the CDR3 is TGTGCCAGTAGTACGGGAGATCAGCCCCAGCATTTT. Amino acid sequence: CASSTGDQPQHF.

The rearrangement links TRBV19 to TRBJ1-1; no definite D call. CDR3 length: 13 residues. The ends were cut back, 4 bases at V and 11 bases at J, with 17 bases in the middle. Germline V gene data show CDR1 as LNHDA and CDR2 as SQIVND (reference sequence). This chain's CDR3 is CASSSKGSTRAFF. The CDR3 DNA follows: TGTGCCAGTAGTAGTAAGGGTTCAACTAGGGCTTTCTTT.